This T cell receptor (beta chain) was profiled in a study of T-cell memory formation after mild COVID-19. This clonotype was seen repeatedly, ten times or more. Per germline, CDR1 SGHRS and CDR2 YFSETQ. The ends were cut back, 0 bases at V and 7 bases at J, with 11 bases in the middle. The length of the CDR3 is 15 residues. Via MiXCR, TCRdb re-called the 5' RACE reads, giving one row per CDR3 protein. This table has 300,000 to 350,000 distinct CDR3 sequences, 19% appearing once. The chain is built from TRBV5-1 and TRBJ1-6; D perhaps matches TRBD1 (5 bases). Sequencing input: PBMCs or a T cell subset sorted from them (not recorded which). The sequence came from a man aged 18 to 29 who had mild COVID-19 (a few samples of this study predate the infection). Cell type and time point are not known. CDR3 amino acids: CASSLGGRQNSPLHF. In DNA, the CDR3 is TGCGCCAGCAGCTTGGGGGGACGCCAGAATTCACCCCTCCACTTT.